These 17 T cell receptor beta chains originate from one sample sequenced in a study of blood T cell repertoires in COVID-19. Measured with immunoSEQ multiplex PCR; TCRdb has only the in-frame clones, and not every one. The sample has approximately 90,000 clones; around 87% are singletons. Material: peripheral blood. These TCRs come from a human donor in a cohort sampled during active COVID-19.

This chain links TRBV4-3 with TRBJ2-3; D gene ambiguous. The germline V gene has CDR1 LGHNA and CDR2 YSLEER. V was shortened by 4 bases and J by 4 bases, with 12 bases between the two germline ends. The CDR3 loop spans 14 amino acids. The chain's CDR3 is CASSPTVRSDTQYF. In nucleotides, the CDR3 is TGCGCCAGCAGCCCCACTGTGCGGTCAGATACGCAGTATTTT.

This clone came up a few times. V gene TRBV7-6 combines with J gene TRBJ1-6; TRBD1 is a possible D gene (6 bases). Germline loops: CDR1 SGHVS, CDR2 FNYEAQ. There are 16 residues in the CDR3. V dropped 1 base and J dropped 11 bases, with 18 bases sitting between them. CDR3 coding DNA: TGTGCCAGCAGCTTAGGTTACAGGGCGGCAGGTACACCCCTCCACTTT. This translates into CASSLGYRAAGTPLHF.

The CDR3 loop reads CAWRLAGGTGELFF. CDR3 DNA sequence: TGTGCCTGGCGACTAGCGGGGGGGACCGGGGAGCTGTTTTTT. The J gene is TRBJ2-2, the V gene TRBV30; the match to TRBD2 covers 14 bases. With 5 bases clipped from V and 5 bases from J, the junction kept 1 base outside the gene matches. The CDR3 is 14 residues long. Germline V lookup: CDR1 GTSNPN, CDR2 SVGIG (reference sequence).

The CDR3 DNA is TGTGCCTGCCTGACAGCGGGGCGAACAGATACGCAGTATTTT. Residues: CACLTAGRTDTQYF. V and J are TRBV30 and TRBJ2-3; 7 bases agree with TRBD2. The CDR3 totals 14 residues. Germline V gene sequence: CDR1 GTSNPN, CDR2 SVGIG (reference sequence). V was pared by 6 bases and J by 3 bases, with 9 bases of the junction left unmatched.

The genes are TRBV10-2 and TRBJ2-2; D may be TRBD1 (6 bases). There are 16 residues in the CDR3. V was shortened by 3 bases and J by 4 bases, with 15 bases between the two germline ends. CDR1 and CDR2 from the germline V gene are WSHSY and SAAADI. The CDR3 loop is CASSDPGTSATGELFF. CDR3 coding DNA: TGCGCCAGCAGTGACCCCGGGACAAGCGCCACCGGGGAGCTGTTTTTT.

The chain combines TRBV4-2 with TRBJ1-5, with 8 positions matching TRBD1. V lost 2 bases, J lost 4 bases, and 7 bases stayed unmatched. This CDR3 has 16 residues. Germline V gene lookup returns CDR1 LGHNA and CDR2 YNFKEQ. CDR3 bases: TGTGCCAGCAGCCAACACGAAGGACAGGGAAATCAGCCCCAGCATTTT. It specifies CASSQHEGQGNQPQHF.

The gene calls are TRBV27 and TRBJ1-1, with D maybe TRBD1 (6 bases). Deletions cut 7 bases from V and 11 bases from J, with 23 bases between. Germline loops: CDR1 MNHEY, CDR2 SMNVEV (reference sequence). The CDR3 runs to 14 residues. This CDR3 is CASTTTGTRNRAFF. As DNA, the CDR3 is TGTGCCAGCACTACTACCGGGACACGAAACAGGGCTTTCTTT.

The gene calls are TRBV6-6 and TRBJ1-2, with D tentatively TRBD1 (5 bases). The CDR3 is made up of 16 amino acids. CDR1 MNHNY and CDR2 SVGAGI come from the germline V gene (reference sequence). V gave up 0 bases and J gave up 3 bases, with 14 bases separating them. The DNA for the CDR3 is TGTGCCAGCAGTTACTCAGGGCAGGGAGGCGACTATGGCTACACCTTC. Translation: CASSYSGQGGDYGYTF.

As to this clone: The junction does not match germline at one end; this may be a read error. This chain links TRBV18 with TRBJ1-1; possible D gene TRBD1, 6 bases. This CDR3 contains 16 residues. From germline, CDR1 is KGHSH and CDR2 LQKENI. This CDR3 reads CASAPGGAGVNTEAFF. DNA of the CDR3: TGTGCCAGCGCACCGGGGGGGGCAGGGGTGAACACTGAAGCTTTCTTT.

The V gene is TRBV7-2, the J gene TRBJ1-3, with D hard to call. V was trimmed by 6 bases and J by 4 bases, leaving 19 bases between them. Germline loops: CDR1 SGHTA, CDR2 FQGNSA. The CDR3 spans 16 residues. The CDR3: CASSSNPGPAGNTIYF. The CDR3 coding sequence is TGTGCCAGCAGTTCAAATCCAGGTCCGGCCGGAAACACCATATATTTT.

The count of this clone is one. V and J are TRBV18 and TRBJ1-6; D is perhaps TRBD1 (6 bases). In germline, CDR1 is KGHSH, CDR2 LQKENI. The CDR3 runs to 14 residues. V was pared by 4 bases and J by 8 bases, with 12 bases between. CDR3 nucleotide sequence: TGTGCCAGCTCACTACAGGGTGCGGATTCACCCCTCCACTTT. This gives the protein CASSLQGADSPLHF.

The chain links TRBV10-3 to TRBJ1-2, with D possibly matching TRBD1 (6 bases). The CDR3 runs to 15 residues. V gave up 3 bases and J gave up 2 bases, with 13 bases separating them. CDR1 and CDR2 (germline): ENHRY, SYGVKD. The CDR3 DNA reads TGTGCCATCAGTGATTCTTGGCAGGGGAACTATGGCTACACCTTC. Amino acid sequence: CAISDSWQGNYGYTF.

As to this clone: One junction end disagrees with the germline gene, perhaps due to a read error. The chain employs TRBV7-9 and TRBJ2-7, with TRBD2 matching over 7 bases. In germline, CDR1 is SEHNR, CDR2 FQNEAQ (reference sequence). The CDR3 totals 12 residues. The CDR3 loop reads CASSLSELAVHF. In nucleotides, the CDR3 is TGTGCCAGCAGCTTAAGCGAGCTAGCGGTGCACTTC.

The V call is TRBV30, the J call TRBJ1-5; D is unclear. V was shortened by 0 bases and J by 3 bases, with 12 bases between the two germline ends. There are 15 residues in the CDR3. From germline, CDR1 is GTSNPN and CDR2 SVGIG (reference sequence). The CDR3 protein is CAWSVPVNLNQPQHF. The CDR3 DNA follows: TGTGCCTGGAGTGTACCAGTTAACCTCAATCAGCCCCAGCATTTT.

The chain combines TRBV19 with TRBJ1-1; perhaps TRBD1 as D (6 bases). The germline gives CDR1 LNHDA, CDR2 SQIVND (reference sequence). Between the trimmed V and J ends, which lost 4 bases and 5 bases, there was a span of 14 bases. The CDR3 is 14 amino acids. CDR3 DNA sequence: TGTGCCAGTAGTAGAGTAACAGGGAGAACTGAAGCTTTCTTT. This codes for CASSRVTGRTEAFF.

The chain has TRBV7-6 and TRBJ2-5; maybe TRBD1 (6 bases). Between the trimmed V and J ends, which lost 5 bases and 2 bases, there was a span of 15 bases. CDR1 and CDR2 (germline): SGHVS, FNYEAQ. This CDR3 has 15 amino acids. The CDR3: CASSNPVGTQETQYF. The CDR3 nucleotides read TGTGCCAGCAGCAACCCGGTGGGGACACAAGAGACCCAGTACTTC.

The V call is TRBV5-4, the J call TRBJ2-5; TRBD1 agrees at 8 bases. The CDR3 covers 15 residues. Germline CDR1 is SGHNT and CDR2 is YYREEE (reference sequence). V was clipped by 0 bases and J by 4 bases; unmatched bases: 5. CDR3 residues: CASSLGGQGPETQYF. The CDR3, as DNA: TGTGCCAGCAGCTTGGGTGGACAGGGTCCAGAGACCCAGTACTTC.